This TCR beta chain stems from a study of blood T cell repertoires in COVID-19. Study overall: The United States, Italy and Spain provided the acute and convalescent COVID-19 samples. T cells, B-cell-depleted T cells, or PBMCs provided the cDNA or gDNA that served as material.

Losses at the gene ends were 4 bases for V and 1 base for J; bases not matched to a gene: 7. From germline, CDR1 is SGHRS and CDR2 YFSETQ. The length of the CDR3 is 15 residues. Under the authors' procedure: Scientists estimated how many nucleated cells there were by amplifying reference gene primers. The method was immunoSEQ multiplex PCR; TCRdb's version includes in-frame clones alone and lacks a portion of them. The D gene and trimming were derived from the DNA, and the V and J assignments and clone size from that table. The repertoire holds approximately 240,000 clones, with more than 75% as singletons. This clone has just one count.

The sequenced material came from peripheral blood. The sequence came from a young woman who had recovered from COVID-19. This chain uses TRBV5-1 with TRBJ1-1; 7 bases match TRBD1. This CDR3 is CASSVTGVENTEAFF. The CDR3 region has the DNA TGCGCCAGCAGCGTCACAGGGGTAGAGAACACTGAAGCTTTCTTT. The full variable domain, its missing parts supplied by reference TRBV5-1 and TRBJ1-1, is KAGVTQTPRYLIKTRGQQVTLSCSPISGHRSVSWYQQTPGQGLQFLFEYFSETQRNKGNFPGRFSGRQFSNSRSEMNVSTLELGDSALYLCASSVTGVENTEAFFGQGTRLTVV.